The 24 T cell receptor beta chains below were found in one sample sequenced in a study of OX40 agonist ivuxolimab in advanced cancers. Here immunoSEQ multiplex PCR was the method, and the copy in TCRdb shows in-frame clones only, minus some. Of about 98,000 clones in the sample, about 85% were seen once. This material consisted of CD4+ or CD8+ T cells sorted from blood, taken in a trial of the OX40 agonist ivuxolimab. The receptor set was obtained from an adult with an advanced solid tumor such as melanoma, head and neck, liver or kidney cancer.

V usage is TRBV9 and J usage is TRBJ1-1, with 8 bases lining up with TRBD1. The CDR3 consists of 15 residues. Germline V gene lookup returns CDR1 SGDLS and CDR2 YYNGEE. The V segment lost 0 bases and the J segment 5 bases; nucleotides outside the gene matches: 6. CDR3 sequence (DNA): TGTGCCAGCAGCGTAGGAACCAGGGGGCCTACTGAAGCTTTCTTT. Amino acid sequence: CASSVGTRGPTEAFF. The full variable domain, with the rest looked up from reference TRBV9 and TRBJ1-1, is DSGVTQTPKHLITATGQRVTLRCSPRSGDLSVYWYQQSLDQGLQFLIQYYNGEERAKGNILERFSAQQFPDLHSELNLSSLELGDSALYFCASSVGTRGPTEAFFGQGTRLTVV.

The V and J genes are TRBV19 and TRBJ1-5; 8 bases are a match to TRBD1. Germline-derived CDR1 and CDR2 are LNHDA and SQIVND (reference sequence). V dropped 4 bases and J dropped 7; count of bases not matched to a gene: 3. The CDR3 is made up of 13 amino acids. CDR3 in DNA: TGTGCCAGTAGTACAGGGGGCTTACAGCCCCAGCATTTT. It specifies CASSTGGLQPQHF.

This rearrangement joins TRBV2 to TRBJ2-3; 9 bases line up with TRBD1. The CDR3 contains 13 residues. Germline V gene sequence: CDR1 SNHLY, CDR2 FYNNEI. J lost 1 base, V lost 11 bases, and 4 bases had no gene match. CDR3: CAGTGGGTDTQYF. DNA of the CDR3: TGTGCCGGTACAGGGGGCGGCACAGATACGCAGTATTTT.

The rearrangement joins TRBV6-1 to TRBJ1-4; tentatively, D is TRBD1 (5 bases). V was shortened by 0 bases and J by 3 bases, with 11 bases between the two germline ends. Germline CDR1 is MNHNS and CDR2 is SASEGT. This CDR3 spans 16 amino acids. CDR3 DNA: TGTGCCAGCAGTGAAGCCGGGGGAAGGGCTAATGAAAAACTGTTTTTT. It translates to CASSEAGGRANEKLFF.

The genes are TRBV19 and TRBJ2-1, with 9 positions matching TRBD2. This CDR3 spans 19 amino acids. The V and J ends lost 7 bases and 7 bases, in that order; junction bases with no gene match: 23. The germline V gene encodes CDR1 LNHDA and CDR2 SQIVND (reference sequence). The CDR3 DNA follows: TGTGCCAGTACTCAAGGGAGGACTAGCGTTCCAGTCCCCCGGAATGAGCAGTTCTTC. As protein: CASTQGRTSVPVPRNEQFF.

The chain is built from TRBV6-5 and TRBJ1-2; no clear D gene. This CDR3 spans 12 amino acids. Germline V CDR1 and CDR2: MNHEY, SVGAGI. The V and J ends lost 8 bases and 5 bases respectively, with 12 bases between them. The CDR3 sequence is CASGDPVYGYTF. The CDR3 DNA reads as TGTGCCAGCGGGGATCCCGTATATGGCTACACCTTC.

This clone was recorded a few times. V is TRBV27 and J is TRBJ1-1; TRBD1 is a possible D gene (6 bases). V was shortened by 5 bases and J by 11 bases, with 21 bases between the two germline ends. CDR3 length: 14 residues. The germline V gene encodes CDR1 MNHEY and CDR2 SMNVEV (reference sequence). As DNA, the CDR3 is TGTGCCAGCAGTGGGCAACAGGGTGTTGGGGGGGCTTTCTTT. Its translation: CASSGQQGVGGAFF.

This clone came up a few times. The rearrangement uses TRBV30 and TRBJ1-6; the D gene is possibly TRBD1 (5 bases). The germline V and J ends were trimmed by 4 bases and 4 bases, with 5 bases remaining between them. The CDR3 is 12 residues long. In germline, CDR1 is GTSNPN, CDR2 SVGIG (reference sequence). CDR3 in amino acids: CAWTGYNSPLHF. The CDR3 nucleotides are TGTGCCTGGACAGGGTATAATTCACCCCTCCACTTT. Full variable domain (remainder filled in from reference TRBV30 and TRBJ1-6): SQTIHQWPATLVQPVGSPLSLECTVEGTSNPNLYWYRQAAGRGLQLLFYSVGIGQISSEVPQNLSASRPQDRQFILSSKKLLLSDSGFYLCAWTGYNSPLHFGNGTRLTVT.

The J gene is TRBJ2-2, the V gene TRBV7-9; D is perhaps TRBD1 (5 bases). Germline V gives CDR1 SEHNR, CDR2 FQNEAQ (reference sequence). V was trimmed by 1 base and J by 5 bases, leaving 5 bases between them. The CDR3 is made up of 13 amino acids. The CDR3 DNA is TGTGCCAGCAGCTTAGACAGGACCGGGGAGCTGTTTTTT. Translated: CASSLDRTGELFF.

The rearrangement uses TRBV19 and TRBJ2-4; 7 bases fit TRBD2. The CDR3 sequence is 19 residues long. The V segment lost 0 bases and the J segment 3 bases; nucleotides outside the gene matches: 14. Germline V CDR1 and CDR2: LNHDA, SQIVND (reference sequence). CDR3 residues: CASSIDGYAGGSRKNIQYF. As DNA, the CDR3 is TGTGCCAGTAGTATAGACGGGTACGCGGGCGGGAGCCGCAAAAACATTCAGTACTTC. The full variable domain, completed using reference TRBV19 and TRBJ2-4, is DGGITQSPKYLFRKEGQNVTLSCEQNLNHDAMYWYRQDPGQGLRLIYYSQIVNDFQKGDIAEGYSVSREKKESFPLTVTSAQKNPTAFYLCASSIDGYAGGSRKNIQYFGAGTRLSVL.

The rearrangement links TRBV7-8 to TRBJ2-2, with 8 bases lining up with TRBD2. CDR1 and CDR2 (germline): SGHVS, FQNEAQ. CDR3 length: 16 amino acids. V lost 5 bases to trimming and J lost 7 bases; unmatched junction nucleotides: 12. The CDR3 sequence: CASSPEGSGINGELFF. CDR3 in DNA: TGTGCCAGCAGCCCCGAGGGTAGCGGGATTAACGGGGAGCTGTTTTTT.

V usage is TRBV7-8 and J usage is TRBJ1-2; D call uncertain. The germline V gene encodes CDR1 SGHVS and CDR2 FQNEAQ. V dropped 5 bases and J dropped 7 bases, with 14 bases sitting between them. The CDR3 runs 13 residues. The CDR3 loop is CASSDTSSVGYTF. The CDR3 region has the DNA TGTGCCAGCAGCGACACAAGTTCGGTTGGCTACACCTTC.

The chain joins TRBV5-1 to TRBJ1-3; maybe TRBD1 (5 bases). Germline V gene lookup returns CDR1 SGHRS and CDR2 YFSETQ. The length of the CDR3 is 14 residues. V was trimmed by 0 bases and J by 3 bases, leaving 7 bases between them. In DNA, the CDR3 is TGCGCCAGCAGCTTGGAACAGGATGGAAACACCATATATTTT. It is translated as CASSLEQDGNTIYF.

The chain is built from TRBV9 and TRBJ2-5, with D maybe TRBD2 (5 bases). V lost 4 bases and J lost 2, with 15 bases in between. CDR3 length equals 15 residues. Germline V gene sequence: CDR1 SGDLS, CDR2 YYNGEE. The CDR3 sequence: CASSYSLGVQETQYF. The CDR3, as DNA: TGTGCCAGCAGCTATTCCCTGGGAGTACAAGAGACCCAGTACTTC. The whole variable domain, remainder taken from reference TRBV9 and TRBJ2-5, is DSGVTQTPKHLITATGQRVTLRCSPRSGDLSVYWYQQSLDQGLQFLIQYYNGEERAKGNILERFSAQQFPDLHSELNLSSLELGDSALYFCASSYSLGVQETQYFGPGTRLLVL.

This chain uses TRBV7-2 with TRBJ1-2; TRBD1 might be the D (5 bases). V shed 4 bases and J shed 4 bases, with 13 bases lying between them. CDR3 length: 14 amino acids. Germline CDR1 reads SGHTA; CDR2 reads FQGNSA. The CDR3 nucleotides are TGTGCCAGCAGCTCGCCAGGGCTCTTCTATGGCTACACCTTC. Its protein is CASSSPGLFYGYTF. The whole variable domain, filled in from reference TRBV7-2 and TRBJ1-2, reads GAGVSQSPSNKVTEKGKDVELRCDPISGHTALYWYRQSLGQGLEFLIYFQGNSAPDKSGLPSDRFSAERTGGSVSTLTIQRTQQEDSAVYLCASSSPGLFYGYTFGSGTRLTVV.

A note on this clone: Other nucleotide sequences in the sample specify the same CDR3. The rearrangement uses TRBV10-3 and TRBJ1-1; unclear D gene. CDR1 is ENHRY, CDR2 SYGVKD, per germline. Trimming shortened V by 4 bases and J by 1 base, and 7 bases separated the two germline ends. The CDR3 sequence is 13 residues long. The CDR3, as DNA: TGTGCCATCAGTGTAACTCAGAACACTGAAGCTTTCTTT. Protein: CAISVTQNTEAFF.

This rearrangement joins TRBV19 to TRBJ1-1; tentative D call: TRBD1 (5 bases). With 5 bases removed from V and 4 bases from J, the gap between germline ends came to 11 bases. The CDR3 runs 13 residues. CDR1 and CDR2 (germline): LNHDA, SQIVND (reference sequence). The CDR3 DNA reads TGTGCCAGTAGTTCCCAGGGACCCACTGAAGCTTTCTTT. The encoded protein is CASSSQGPTEAFF.

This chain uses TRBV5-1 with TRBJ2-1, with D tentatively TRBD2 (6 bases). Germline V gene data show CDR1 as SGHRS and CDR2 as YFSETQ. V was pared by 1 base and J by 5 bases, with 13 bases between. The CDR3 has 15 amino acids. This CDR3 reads CASSLIPGADNEQFF. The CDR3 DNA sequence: TGCGCCAGCAGCTTGATCCCGGGAGCGGACAATGAGCAGTTCTTC. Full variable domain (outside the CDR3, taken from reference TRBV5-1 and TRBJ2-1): KAGVTQTPRYLIKTRGQQVTLSCSPISGHRSVSWYQQTPGQGLQFLFEYFSETQRNKGNFPGRFSGRQFSNSRSEMNVSTLELGDSALYLCASSLIPGADNEQFFGPGTRLTVL.

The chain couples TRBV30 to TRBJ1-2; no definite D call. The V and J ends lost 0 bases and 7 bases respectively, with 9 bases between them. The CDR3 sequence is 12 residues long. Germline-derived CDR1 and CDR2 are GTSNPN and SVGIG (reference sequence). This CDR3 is CAWSVSTVGYTF. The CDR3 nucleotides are TGTGCCTGGAGTGTGAGTACAGTTGGCTACACCTTC.

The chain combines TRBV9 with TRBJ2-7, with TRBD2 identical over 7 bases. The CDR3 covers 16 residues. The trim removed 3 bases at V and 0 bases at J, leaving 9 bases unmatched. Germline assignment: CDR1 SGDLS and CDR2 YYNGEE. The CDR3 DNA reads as TGTGCCAGCAGCGGCCGAGCGGGGCCCAGCTCCTACGAGCAGTACGTC. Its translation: CASSGRAGPSSYEQYV.

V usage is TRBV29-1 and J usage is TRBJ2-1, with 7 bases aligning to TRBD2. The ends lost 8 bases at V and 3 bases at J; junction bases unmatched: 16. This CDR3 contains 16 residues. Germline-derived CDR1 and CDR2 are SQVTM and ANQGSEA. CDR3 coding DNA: TGCAGCTTCGGGGAGTGGAGGACTAGGTACTACAATGAGCAGTTCTTC. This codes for CSFGEWRTRYYNEQFF.

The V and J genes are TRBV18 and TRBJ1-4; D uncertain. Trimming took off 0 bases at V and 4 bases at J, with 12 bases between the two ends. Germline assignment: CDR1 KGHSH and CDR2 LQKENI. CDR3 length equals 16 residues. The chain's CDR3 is CASSPPRKGLNEKLFF. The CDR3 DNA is TGTGCCAGCTCACCACCGCGGAAGGGCCTTAATGAAAAACTGTTTTTT.

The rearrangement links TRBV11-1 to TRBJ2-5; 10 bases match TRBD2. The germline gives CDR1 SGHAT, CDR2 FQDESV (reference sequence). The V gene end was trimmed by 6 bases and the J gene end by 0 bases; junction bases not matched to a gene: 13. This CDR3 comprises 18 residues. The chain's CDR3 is CASSSSSGSPTYQETQYF. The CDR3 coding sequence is TGTGCCAGCAGTTCATCTAGCGGGAGTCCTACTTACCAAGAGACCCAGTACTTC.

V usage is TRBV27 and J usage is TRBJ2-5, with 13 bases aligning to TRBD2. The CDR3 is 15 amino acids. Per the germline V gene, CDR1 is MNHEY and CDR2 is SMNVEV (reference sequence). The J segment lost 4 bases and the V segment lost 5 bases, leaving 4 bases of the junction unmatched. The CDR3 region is CASSLRLAGGETQYF. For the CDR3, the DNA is TGTGCCAGCAGTCTTCGACTAGCGGGGGGAGAGACCCAGTACTTC.